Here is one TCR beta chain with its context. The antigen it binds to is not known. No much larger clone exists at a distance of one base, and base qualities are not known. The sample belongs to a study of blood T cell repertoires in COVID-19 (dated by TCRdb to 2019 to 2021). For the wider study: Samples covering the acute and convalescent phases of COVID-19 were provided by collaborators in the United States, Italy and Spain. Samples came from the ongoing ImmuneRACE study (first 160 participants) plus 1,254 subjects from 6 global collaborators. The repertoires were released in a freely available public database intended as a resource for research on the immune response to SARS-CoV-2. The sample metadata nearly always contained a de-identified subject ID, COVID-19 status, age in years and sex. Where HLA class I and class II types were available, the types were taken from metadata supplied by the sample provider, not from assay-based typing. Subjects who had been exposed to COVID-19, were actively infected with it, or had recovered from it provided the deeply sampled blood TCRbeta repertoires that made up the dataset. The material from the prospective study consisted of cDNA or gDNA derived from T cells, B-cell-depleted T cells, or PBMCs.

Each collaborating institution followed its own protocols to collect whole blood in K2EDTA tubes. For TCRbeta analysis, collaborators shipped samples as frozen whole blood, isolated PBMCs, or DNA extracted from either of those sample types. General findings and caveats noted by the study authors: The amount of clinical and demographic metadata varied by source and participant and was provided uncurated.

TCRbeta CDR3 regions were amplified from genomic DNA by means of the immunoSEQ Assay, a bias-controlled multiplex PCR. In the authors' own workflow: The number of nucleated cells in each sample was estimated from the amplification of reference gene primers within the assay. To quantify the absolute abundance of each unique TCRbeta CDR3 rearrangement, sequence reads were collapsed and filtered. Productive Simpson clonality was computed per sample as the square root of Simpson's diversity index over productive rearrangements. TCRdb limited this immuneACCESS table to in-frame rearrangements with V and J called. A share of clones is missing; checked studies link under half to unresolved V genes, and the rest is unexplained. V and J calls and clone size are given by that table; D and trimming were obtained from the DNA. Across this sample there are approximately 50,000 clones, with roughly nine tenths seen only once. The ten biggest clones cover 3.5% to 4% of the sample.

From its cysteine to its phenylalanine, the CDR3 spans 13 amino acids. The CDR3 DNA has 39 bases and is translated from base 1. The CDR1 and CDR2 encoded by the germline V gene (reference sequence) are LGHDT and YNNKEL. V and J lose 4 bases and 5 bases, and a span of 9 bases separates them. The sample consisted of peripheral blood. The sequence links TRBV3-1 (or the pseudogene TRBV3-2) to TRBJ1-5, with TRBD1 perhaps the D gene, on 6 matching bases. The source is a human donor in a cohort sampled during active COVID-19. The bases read TGTGCCAGCAGCCGGAACAGGGATCAGCCCCAGCATTTT. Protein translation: CASSRNRDQPQHF.